The source of this T cell receptor (beta chain) is a study of blood T cell repertoires in COVID-19. Generated by immunoSEQ multiplex PCR, the TCRdb table keeps only in-frame clones and is missing some. The sample includes some 95,000 clones, over 70% seen only once; the top ten take approximately 8.7%. Trimming cost V 4 bases and J 10 bases; bases outside gene matches: 8. The CDR3 sequence is 14 residues long. The germline V gene has CDR1 SGDLS and CDR2 YYNGEE. This clonotype was obtained from a man in his fifties who had recovered from COVID-19. The chain combines TRBV9 with TRBJ1-6; 7 bases align to TRBD1. The source material was peripheral blood. The CDR3 DNA reads as TGTGCCAGCAGCCCAACAGGGGTGGGATCACCCCTCCACTTT. It translates to CASSPTGVGSPLHF. The full variable domain, completed using reference TRBV9 and TRBJ1-6, is DSGVTQTPKHLITATGQRVTLRCSPRSGDLSVYWYQQSLDQGLQFLIQYYNGEERAKGNILERFSAQQFPDLHSELNLSSLELGDSALYFCASSPTGVGSPLHFGNGTRLTVT.